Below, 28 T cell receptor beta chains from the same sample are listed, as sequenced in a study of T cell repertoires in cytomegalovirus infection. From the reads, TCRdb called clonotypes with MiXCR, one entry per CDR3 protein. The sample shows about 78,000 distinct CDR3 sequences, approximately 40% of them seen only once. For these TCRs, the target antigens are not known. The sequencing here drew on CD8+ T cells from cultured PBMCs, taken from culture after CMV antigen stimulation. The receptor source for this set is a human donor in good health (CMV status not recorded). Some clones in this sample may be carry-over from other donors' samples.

In DNA form, the CDR3 reads TGTGCCAGCAGCTTGTTTGGCGCCGGGGAGCTGTTTTTT. Translated, it gives CASSLFGAGELFF. The chain is built from TRBV7-2 and TRBJ2-2; D is undetermined. V was cut by 3 bases and J by 6 bases, with 8 bases left in between. The CDR3 runs 13 residues. From germline, CDR1 is SGHTA and CDR2 FQGNSA.

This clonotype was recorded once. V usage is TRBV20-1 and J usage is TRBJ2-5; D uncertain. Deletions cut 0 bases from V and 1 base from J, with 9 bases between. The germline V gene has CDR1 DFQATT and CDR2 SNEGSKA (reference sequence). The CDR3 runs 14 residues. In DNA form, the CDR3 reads TGCAGTGCTAGAGATCGACACTTCCAAGAGACCCAGTACTTC. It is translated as CSARDRHFQETQYF.

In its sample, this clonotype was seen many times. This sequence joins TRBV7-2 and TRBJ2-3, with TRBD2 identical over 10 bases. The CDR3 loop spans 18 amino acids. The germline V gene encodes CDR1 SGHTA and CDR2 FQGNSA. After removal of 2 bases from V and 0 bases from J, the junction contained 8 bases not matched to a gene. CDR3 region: CASSLYPTLAGSTDTQYF. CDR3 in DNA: TGTGCCAGCAGCTTATACCCTACACTAGCGGGGAGCACAGATACGCAGTATTTT.

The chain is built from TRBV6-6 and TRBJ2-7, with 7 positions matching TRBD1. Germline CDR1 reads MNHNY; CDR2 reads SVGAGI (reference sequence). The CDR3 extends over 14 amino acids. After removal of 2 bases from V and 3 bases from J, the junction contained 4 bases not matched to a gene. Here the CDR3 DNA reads TGTGCCAGCAGTTACACCAGACAGGGCTACGAGCAGTACTTC. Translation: CASSYTRQGYEQYF.

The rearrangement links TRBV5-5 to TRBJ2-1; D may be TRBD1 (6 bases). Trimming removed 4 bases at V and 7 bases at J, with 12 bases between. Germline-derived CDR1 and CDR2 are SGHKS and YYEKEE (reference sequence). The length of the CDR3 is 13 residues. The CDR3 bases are TGTGCCAGCAGCCAAGGGACAACAAATGAGCAGTTCTTC. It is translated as CASSQGTTNEQFF. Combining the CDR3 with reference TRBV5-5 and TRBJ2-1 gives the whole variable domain DAGVTQSPTHLIKTRGQQVTLRCSPISGHKSVSWYQQVLGQGPQFIFQYYEKEERGRGNFPDRFSARQFPNYSSELNVNALLLGDSALYLCASSQGTTNEQFFGPGTRLTVL.

CDR3 in DNA: TGTGCCATCAGTGAGACAGGCCCCGGGACTGAAGCTTTCTTT. It is translated as CAISETGPGTEAFF. The chain combines TRBV10-3 with TRBJ1-1; perhaps TRBD1 as D (5 bases). Deletions cut 2 bases from V and 5 bases from J, with 12 bases between. CDR1 and CDR2 (germline): ENHRY, SYGVKD. The CDR3 spans 14 residues.

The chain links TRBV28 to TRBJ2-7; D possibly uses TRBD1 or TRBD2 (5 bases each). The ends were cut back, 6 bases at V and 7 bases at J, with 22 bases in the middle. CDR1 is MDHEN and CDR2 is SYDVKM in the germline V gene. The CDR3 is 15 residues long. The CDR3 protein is CASSLTGPSWGEQYF. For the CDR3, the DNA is TGTGCCAGCAGCCTTACAGGCCCTTCTTGGGGGGAGCAGTACTTC.

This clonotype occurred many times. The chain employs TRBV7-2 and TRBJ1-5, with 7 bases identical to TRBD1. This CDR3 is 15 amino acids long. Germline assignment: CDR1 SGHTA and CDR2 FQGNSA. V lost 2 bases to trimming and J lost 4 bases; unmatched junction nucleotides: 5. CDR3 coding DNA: TGTGCCAGCAGCTTAACAGGGGCTGTTAATCAGCCCCAGCATTTT. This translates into CASSLTGAVNQPQHF.

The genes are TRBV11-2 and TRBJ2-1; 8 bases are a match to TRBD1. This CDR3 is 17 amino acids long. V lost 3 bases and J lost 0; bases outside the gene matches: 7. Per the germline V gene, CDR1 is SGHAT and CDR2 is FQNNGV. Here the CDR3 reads CASSFQPTGGSYNEQFF. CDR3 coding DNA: TGTGCCAGCAGCTTCCAACCCACAGGGGGCTCCTACAATGAGCAGTTCTTC. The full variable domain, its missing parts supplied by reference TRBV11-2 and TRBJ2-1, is EAGVAQSPRYKIIEKRQSVAFWCNPISGHATLYWYQQILGQGPKLLIQFQNNGVVDDSQLPKDRFSAERLKGVDSTLKIQPAKLEDSAVYLCASSFQPTGGSYNEQFFGPGTRLTVL.

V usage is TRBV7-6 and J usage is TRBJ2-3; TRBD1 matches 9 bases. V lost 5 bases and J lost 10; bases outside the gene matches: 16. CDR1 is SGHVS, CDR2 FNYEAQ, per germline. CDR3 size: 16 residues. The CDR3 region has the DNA TGTGCCAGCAGCATAACAGGGGGCTGGGGGATGGAGGCGCAGTATTTT. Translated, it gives CASSITGGWGMEAQYF.

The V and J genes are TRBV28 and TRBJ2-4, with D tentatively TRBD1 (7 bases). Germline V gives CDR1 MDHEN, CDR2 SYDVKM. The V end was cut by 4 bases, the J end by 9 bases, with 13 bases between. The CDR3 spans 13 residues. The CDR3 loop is CASSSNRGGIQYF. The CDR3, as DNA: TGTGCCAGCAGTTCAAACAGGGGAGGCATTCAGTACTTC.

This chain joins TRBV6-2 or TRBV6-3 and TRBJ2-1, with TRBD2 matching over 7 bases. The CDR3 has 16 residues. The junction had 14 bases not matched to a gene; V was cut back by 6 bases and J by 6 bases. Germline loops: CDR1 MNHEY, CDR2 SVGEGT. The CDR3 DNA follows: TGTGCCAGCAGGACATCCAACAGCGGGGTTCTCAATGAGCAGTTCTTC. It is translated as CASRTSNSGVLNEQFF.

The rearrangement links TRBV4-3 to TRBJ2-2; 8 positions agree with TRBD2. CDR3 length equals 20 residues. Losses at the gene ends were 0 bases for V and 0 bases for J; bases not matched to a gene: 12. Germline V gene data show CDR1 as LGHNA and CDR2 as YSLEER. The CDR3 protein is CASSQEIVISGASNTGELFF. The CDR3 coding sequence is TGCGCCAGCAGCCAAGAAATCGTGATTAGCGGGGCCTCGAACACCGGGGAGCTGTTTTTT.

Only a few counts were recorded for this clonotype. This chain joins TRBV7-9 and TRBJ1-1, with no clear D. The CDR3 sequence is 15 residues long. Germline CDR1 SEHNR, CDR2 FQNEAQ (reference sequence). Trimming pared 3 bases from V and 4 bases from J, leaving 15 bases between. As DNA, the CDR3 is TGTGCCAGCAGCTTGGGCGCTGCGGCGGGCACTGAAGCTTTCTTT. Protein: CASSLGAAAGTEAFF.

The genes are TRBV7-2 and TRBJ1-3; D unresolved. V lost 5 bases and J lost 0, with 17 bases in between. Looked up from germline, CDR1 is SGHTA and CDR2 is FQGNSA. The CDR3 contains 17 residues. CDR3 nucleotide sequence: TGTGCCAGCAGCCCGCTTGGTACTGATATCTCTGGAAACACCATATATTTT. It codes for CASSPLGTDISGNTIYF. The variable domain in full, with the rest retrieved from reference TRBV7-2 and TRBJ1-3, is GAGVSQSPSNKVTEKGKDVELRCDPISGHTALYWYRQSLGQGLEFLIYFQGNSAPDKSGLPSDRFSAERTGGSVSTLTIQRTQQEDSAVYLCASSPLGTDISGNTIYFGEGSWLTVV.

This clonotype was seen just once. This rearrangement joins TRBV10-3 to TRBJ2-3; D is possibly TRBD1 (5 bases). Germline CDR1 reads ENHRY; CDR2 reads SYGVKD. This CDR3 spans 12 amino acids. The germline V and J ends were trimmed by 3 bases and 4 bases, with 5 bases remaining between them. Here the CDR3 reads CAISEGADTQYF. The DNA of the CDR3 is TGTGCCATCAGTGAAGGGGCAGATACGCAGTATTTT.

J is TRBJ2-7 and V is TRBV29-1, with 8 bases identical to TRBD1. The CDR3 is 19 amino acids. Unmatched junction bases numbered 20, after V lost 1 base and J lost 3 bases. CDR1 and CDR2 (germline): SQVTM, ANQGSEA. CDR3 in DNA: TGCAGCGTTGAAGGAAGTCACTCACCGGGTGGGACAGGACTCTACGAGCAGTACTTC. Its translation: CSVEGSHSPGGTGLYEQYF.

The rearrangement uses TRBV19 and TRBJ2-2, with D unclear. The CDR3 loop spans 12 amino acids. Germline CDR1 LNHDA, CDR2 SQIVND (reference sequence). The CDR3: CAGGTNTGELFF. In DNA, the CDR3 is TGTGCGGGTGGGACGAACACCGGGGAGCTGTTTTTT.

The CDR3 sequence is CASGVTGGAVDEQYF. In DNA, the CDR3 is TGTGCCAGCGGGGTAACCGGGGGGGCCGTCGACGAGCAGTACTTC. V gene TRBV6-6 combines with J gene TRBJ2-7; TRBD2 matches 8 bases. This CDR3 region has 15 residues. Germline V CDR1 and CDR2: MNHNY, SVGAGI (reference sequence). Germline trimming cut 8 bases from V and 5 bases from J; bases unmatched to any gene: 14.

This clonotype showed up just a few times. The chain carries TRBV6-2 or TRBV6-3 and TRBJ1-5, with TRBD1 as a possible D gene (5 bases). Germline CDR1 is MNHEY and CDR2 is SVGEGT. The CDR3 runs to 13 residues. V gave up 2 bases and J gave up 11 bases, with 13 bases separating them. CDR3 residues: CASSYALLGAQHF. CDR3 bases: TGTGCCAGCAGTTACGCTCTTCTGGGGGCCCAGCATTTT.

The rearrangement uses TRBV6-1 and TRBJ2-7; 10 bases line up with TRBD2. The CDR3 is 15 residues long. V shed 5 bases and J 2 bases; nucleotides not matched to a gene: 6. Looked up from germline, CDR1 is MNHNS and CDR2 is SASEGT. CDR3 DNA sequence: TGTGCCAGCAGTCCTTCTAGCGGGGGTGCCTACGAGCAGTACTTC. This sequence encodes CASSPSSGGAYEQYF.

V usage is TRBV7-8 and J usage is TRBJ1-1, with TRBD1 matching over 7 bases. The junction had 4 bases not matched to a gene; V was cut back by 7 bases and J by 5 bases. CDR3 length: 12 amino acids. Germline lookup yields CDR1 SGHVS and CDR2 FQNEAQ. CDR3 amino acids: CASIRGNTEAFF. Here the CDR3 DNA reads TGTGCCAGCATCAGGGGGAATACTGAAGCTTTCTTT.

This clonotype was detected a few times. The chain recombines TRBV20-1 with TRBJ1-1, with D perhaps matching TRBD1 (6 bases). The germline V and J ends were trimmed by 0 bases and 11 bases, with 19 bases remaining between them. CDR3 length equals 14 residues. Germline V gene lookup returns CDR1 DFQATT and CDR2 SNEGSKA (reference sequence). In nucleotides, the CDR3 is TGCAGTGCTAGAGAGGGGACTAGGGGGGTTCGGGCTTTCTTT. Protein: CSAREGTRGVRAFF.

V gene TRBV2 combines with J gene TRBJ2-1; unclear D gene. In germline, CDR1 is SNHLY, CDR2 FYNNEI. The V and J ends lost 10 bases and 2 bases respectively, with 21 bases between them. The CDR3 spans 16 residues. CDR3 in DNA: TGTGCCACCGCGCTCTGGCACGTGGGGACCTACAATGAGCAGTTCTTC. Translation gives CATALWHVGTYNEQFF.

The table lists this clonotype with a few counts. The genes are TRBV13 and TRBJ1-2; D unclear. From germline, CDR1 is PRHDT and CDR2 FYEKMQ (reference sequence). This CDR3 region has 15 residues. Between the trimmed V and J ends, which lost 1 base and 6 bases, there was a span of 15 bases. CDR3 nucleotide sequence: TGTGCCAGCAGCTTAGCAGCGGCCCGACTCCATGGCTACACCTTC. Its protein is CASSLAAARLHGYTF.

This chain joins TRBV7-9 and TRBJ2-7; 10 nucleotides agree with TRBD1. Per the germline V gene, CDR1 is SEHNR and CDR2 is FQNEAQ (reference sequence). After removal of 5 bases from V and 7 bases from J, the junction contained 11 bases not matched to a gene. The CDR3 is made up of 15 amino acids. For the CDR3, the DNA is TGTGCCAGCAGCGCAAGGGACAGGGGCCAAGGGGAGCAGTACTTC. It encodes CASSARDRGQGEQYF.

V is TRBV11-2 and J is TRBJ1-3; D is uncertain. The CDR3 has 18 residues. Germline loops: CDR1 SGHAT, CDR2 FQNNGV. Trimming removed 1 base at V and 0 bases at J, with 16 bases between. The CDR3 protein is CASSLAPPRRASGNTIYF. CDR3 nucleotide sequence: TGTGCCAGCAGCTTAGCGCCCCCCCGGAGAGCCTCTGGAAACACCATATATTTT.

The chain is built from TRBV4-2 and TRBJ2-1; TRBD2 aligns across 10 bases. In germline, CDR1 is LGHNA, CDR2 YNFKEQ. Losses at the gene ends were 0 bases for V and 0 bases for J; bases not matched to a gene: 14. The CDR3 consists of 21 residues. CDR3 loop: CASSQDGALAGVLSSYNEQFF. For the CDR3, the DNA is TGTGCCAGCAGCCAAGATGGGGCGCTAGCGGGGGTGCTAAGCTCCTACAATGAGCAGTTCTTC.